Listed below are T cell receptor beta chains from one sample, sequenced in a study of T cell changes during pregnancy in multiple sclerosis. Produced via immunoSEQ multiplex PCR; TCRdb's table is partial and in-frame only. The sample has 45,000 to 55,000 clones; approximately 92% are singletons. The source was peripheral blood, collected in the third trimester of pregnancy. All receptors derive from a female donor with multiple sclerosis, enrolled in a pregnancy study. Each CDR3 is given without its conserved first and last residue. D genes are given only for firm matches. Size tells how often a clone was seen (once, few, many) or the class of an expanded clone, and some rows leave it out.

clone_size,v_call,d_call,cdr3_aa
-,TRBV28,-,ASSSRTVGNIQY
-,TRBV27,-,ASSLSGYTGELF
-,TRBV6-5,-,ASSSSGVKTQY
-,TRBV7-3,TRBD2,ASSLGLAGDEQY
once,TRBV7-2,TRBD2,ASRLAGGYEQF
-,TRBV4-3,-,ASSQIALSTDTQY
-,TRBV5-1,TRBD1,ASSRDRNYGYT
-,TRBV7-6,-,ASSLTGIRNTGELF
-,TRBV13,TRBD2,ASSLVAGGPDTQY
-,TRBV11-3,-,ASSFKSGIGGYT
-,TRBV5-3,-,ARSLGPGEQY
-,TRBV19,TRBD2,ASSIGGLAGGTAVNEQF
once,TRBV7-2,-,ASSFLTYEQY
-,TRBV28,-,ASSLYGGPHEQF
many,TRBV7-9,-,ASSFVGQRNYEQY
-,TRBV6-1,-,ASSKSSGSTDTQY
-,TRBV14,TRBD2,ASSQRGVNYEQY
-,TRBV6-5,TRBD2,ASSYLTSGASYEQY
-,TRBV19,TRBD2,ASSLRLAGVPDTQY
once,TRBV19,-,ASSRRESELANYGYT
-,TRBV27,TRBD2,ASSFGGRARETQY
-,TRBV5-6,-,ASSLGVNEKLF
-,TRBV14,-,ASSQDTGLNTEAF
once,TRBV7-2,-,ASSFETLTPEQF
-,TRBV6-4,-,ASSDSTSTDTQY
-,TRBV19,TRBD2,ASSIEFVGAGDRNEQF
-,TRBV4-3,TRBD2,ASSQSGLALGADTQY
-,TRBV7-8,-,ASSLYPGRAVGELF
-,TRBV15,TRBD1,ATSRGADRGSEKLF
-,TRBV30,-,AWQGFAYEQY
-,TRBV5-1,TRBD2,ASSLTGTSAQETQY
-,TRBV18,TRBD1,ASSPYKDRGNSPLH
-,TRBV9,-,ASSVGAEETQY
-,TRBV7-2,TRBD2,ASSPRDYSYEQY
-,TRBV5-6,-,ASSFDLGRVSSSYGYT
once,TRBV9,-,ASSVGGGAAGTEAF
-,TRBV19,-,ASSPQSREEQF
-,TRBV7-3,TRBD1,ASSAGTGAYEQY
-,TRBV30,-,AWGLLASSGNTIY
once,TRBV27,TRBD2,ASQAVGGYWDEQY
-,TRBV27,-,ASSYLGASPDTQY
-,TRBV4-3,TRBD1,ASSQDFPRGLGSGNTIY
-,TRBV6-6,TRBD1,ASSYEGQGKNIQY
-,TRBV5-3,TRBD1,ARRPSHPGTVPDTQY
-,TRBV6-4,-,ASSSRGSGELF
-,TRBV7-9,-,ASSLAMGGRPSGANVLT
-,TRBV19,TRBD1,ASSIRDRENNEQF
once,TRBV19,TRBD1,ASSTFLGTGSGNTIY
-,TRBV25-1,-,ASWQGTEAF
-,TRBV28,TRBD1,ASSGGTGVEKLF
-,TRBV9,-,ASSVEGSASTDTQY
once,TRBV19,-,ASSGGRLDEQY
-,TRBV21-1,-,ASSKDGTGATNSNQPQH
once,TRBV19,-,ASSIPARPGRPDTEAF
-,TRBV7-2,-,ASSLSPGISYEQY
-,TRBV27,-,ASSSGSSYEQY
-,TRBV2,TRBD1,ASSADRGQETQY
-,TRBV12-5,-,ASGLEGFRYEQY